This T cell receptor (beta chain) was identified in a study of vaccination and CD4 T cells after COVID-19. Study information: Overlapping peptides of the spike proteins of SARS-CoV-2, HCoV-NL63, HCoV-OC43 and HCoV-229E were used for cell stimulation. Study-wide findings and caveats: Spike mono-reactive clones accounted for 304 of the 307 vaccine-specific clones found in convalescent patients.

Comments on this clonotype: Its matching antigen is unknown.

Stated treatment: roughly 11-day PBMC culture with coronavirus spike peptide pools or control peptides (ViraFEST assay). Days 3 and 7 saw half the medium replaced with fresh IL-2 medium. Researchers used the Oncomine TCR Beta short-read assay to sequence DNA from cultured CD4+ T cells. TCRdb fed the PCR reads into MiXCR, producing one record per CDR3 protein. The data contain around 14,000 distinct CDR3 sequences, about 53% of them seen just once; the ten biggest clones take up roughly a tenth. Sequencing used CD4+ T cells from blood, cultured in vitro, obtained before SARS-CoV-2 vaccination. The receptor comes from a human donor who had recovered from COVID-19.

The CDR3 reads CSASGGNSGIYF. CDR3 in DNA: TGCAGTGCTAGCGGGGGGAATAGTGGCATATATTTT. The chain joins TRBV20-1 to TRBJ1-3, with D possibly being TRBD1 (5 bases). This CDR3 spans 12 amino acids. Germline values: CDR1 DFQATT, CDR2 SNEGSKA (reference sequence). V was shortened by 3 bases and J by 12 bases, with 15 bases between the two germline ends.